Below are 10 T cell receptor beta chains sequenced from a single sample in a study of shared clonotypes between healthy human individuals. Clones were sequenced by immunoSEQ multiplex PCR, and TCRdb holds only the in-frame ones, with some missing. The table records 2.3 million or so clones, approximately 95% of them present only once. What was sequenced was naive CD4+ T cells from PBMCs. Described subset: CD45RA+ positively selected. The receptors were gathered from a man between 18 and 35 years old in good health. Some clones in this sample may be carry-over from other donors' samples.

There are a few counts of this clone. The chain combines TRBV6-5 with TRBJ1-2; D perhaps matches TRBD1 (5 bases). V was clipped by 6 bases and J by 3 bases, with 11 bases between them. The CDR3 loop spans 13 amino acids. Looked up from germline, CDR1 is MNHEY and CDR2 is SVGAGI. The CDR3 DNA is TGTGCCAGCAGGCCGGGACGGTACTATGGCTACACCTTC. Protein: CASRPGRYYGYTF.

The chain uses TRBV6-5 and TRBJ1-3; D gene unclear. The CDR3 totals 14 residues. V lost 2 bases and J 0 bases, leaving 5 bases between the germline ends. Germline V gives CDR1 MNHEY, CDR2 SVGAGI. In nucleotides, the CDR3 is TGTGCCAGCAGTTACGACCCCTCTGGAAACACCATATATTTT. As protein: CASSYDPSGNTIYF.

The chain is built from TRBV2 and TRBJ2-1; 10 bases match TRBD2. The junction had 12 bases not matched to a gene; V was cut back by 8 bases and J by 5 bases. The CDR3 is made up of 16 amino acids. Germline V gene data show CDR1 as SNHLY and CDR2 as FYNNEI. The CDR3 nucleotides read TGTGCCAGCCAATGGAGACTAGCGGGCTTAGACAATGAGCAGTTCTTC. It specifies CASQWRLAGLDNEQFF.

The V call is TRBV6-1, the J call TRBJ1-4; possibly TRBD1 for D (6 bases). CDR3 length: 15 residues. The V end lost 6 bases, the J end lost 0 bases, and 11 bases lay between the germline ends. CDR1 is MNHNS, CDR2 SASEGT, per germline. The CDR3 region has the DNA TGTGCCAGCAGATGGACAGTCTCAACTAATGAAAAACTGTTTTTT. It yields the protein CASRWTVSTNEKLFF.

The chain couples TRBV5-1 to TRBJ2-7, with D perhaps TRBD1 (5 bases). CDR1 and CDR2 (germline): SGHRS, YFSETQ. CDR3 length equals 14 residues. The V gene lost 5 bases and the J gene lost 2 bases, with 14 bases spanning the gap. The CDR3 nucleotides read TGCGCCAGCAGGATGAAAACAGGCCCCTACGAGCAGTACTTC. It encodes CASRMKTGPYEQYF.

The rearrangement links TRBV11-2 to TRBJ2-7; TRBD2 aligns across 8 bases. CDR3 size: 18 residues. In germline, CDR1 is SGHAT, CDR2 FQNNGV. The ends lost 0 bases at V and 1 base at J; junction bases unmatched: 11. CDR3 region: CASSLEVNSGIVSYEQYF. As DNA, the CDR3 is TGTGCCAGCAGCTTAGAGGTCAATAGCGGGATCGTTTCCTACGAGCAGTACTTC.

CDR3 in amino acids: CASSVEIRDTGELFF. CDR3 sequence (DNA): TGTGCCAGCAGCGTAGAGATCAGGGACACCGGGGAGCTGTTTTTT. This rearrangement joins TRBV9 to TRBJ2-2; perhaps TRBD1 as D (5 bases). CDR1 and CDR2 (germline): SGDLS, YYNGEE. The CDR3 covers 15 residues. Between the trimmed V and J ends, which lost 0 bases and 3 bases, there was a span of 9 bases.

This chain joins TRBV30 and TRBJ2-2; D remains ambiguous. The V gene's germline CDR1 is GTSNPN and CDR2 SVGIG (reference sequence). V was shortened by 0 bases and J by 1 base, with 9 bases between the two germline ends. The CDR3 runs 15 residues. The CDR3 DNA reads TGTGCCTGGAGTGTACTTGCGCTGAACACCGGGGAGCTGTTTTTT. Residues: CAWSVLALNTGELFF.

The CDR3 region has the DNA TGTGCCAGCAGTTCCATCCGGACGGCTGGCGCCCTCCACTTT. Translating gives CASSSIRTAGALHF. The chain has TRBV27 and TRBJ1-6; D call uncertain. Per the germline V gene, CDR1 is MNHEY and CDR2 is SMNVEV (reference sequence). Trimming removed 4 bases at V and 14 bases at J, with 18 bases between. The CDR3 is made up of 14 amino acids.

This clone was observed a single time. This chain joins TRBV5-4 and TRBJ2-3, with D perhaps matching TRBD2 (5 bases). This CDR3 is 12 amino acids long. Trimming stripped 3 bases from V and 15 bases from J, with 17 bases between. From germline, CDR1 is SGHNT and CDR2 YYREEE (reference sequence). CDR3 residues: CASSSEERVRYF. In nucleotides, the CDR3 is TGTGCCAGCAGCTCCGAAGAGAGGGTACGATATTTT.